What follows is one T cell receptor (beta chain) and its context. This clone occurred a few times. The target of this receptor is not known. The record has no base qualities; no much larger clone is one base away. TCRbeta CDR3 regions were amplified from genomic DNA using the immunoSEQ Assay, a bias-controlled multiplex PCR. The original pipeline was this. Nucleated cell counts per sample were estimated from amplification of reference gene primers within the assay. Sequence reads were collapsed and filtered to measure the absolute abundance of every unique TCRbeta CDR3 rearrangement. For each sample, productive Simpson clonality was calculated as the square root of Simpson's diversity index over productive rearrangements. The table comes from immuneACCESS by way of TCRdb, which keeps in-frame sequences with V and J called. Part of the clones is missing from these tables; in studies checked, under half for an unresolved V gene and the rest for unknown reasons. The D gene and trimming were derived from the DNA, and the V and J assignments and clone size from that table. The sample table holds some 16,000 clones, of which less than 80% were seen once. Jointly, the top ten make up roughly 30% of the sample.

The data originate from a study of blood T cell repertoires in COVID-19 (dated by TCRdb to 2020 to 2021). Background for the entire study: The collaborator samples originated in the United States, Italy and Spain and spanned the acute and convalescent phases of COVID-19. Deeply sampled blood TCRbeta repertoires from subjects exposed to, actively infected with, or recovered from COVID-19 were included in the dataset. The material from the prospective study consisted of cDNA or gDNA derived from T cells, B-cell-depleted T cells, or PBMCs. A freely available public database, intended as a resource for researchers studying the immune response to SARS-CoV-2, is where the repertoires were released. The samples were drawn from the first 160 participants of the ongoing ImmuneRACE study and from 950 to 1,500 subjects provided by 6 global collaborators. HLA class I and class II types, where available, came from metadata supplied by the sample provider rather than from assay-based typing. Sample metadata almost always included a de-identified subject ID, COVID-19 status, age in years and sex. Overall study results and their limits: The quantity of clinical and demographic metadata differed by source and by participant and was supplied without curation.

Each collaborating institution followed its own protocols to collect whole blood in K2EDTA tubes. For TCRbeta analysis, collaborators shipped samples as frozen whole blood, isolated PBMCs, or DNA extracted from either of those sample types. After removal of 6 bases from V and 2 bases from J, the junction retains 8 bases not matched to a gene. The CDR3 numbers 16 residues from cysteine through phenylalanine. The read is trimmed to its CDR3 DNA, 48 bases read in frame from base 1. The germline V gene encodes CDR1 MGHRA and CDR2 YSYEKL. The TCR originated in a man in his sixties or seventies with active or convalescent COVID-19. Sample: peripheral blood. The V gene is TRBV4-1 and the J gene is TRBJ2-7; the junction holds 12 bases that match TRBD2. This receptor carries the CDR3 CASRRLAGAPPYEQYF. The nucleotides read TGCGCCAGCAGACGACTAGCGGGAGCCCCACCCTACGAGCAGTACTTC.